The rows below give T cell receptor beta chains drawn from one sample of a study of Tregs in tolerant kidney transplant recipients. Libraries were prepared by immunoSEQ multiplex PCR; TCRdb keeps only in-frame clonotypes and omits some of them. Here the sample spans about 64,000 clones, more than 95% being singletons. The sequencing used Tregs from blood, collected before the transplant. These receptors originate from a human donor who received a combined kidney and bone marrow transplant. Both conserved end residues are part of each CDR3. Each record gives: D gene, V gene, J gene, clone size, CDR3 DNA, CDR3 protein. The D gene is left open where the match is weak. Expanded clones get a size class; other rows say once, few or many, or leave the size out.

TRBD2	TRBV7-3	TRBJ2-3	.	TGTGCCAGCAGCTCCCAACGCGGGGGGACAGATACGCAGTATTTT	CASSSQRGGTDTQYF
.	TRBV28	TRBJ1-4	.	TGTGCCAGCAGTTCCCTTCTCTCGACTAATGAAAAACTGTTTTTT	CASSSLLSTNEKLFF
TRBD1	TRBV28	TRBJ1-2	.	TGTGCCAGCAGTGTCGGGACAGCCAACTATGGCTACACCTTC	CASSVGTANYGYTF
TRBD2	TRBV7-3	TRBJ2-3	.	TGTGCCAGCAGCCGACCTGTAGCGGGGGGGCCCGGAGATACGCAGTATTTT	CASSRPVAGGPGDTQYF
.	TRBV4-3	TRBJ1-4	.	TGCGCCAGCAGCGCACAGGGCGGTGGAGAAAAACTGTTTTTT	CASSAQGGGEKLFF
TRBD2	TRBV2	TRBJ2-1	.	TGTGCCAGCAGGGAATTTACTAGCGGGAGGTTAGGCAATGAGCAGTTCTTC	CASREFTSGRLGNEQFF
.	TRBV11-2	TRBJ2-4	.	TGTGCCAGCAGCCGGTCAAACATTCAGTACTTC	CASSRSNIQYF
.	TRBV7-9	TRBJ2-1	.	TGTGCCAGCAGCACCCGGGGTTTTTACAATGAGCAGTTCTTC	CASSTRGFYNEQFF
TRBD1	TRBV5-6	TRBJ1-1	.	TGTGCCAGCAGCCCCACAGGGGCTTGGGAGGCTTTCTTT	CASSPTGAWEAFF
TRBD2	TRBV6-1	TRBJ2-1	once	TGTGCCAGCCCGGGACTAGCATCCTACAATGAGCAGTTCTTC	CASPGLASYNEQFF
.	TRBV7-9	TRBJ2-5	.	TGTGCCAGCAGCCGTACGGGAGTAAGGGAGACCCAGTACTTC	CASSRTGVRETQYF
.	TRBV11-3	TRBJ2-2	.	TGTGCCAGCAGCCGTTTAAGGGGTACCGGGGAGCTGTTTTTT	CASSRLRGTGELFF
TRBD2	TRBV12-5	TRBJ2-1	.	TGTGCTAGTGGTTTGCGCCTTAGCGGGAGGTCTGACAATGAGCAGTTCTTC	CASGLRLSGRSDNEQFF
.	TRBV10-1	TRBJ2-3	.	TGCGCCAGCTGGGGGGATCCAGATACGCAGTATTTT	CASWGDPDTQYF
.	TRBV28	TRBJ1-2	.	TGTGCCAGCGCTAATCGGCCTACAGGGCTGGGGGGCTACACCTTC	CASANRPTGLGGYTF
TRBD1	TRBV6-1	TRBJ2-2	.	TGTGCCGCAAAACGGGACAGGGGGATAACCGGGGAGCTGTTTTTT	CAAKRDRGITGELFF
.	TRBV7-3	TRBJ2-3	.	TGTGCCAGCAGCTTACGGGGGGCACTAGATACGCAGTATTTT	CASSLRGALDTQYF
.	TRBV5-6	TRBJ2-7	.	TGTGCCAGCAGCCGGACGGACTGGTCCTACGAGCAGTACTTC	CASSRTDWSYEQYF
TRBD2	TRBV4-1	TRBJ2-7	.	TGCGCCAGCAGCCAAGGGGGGGGTAGGACCTACGAGCAGTACTTC	CASSQGGGRTYEQYF
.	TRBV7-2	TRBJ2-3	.	TGTGCCAGCAGCGTATCGGGACTTCCCACAGATACGCAGTATTTT	CASSVSGLPTDTQYF
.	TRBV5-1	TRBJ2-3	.	TGCGCCAGCAGCTTGGACTCTAGCACAGATACGCAGTATTTT	CASSLDSSTDTQYF
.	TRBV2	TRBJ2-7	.	TGTGCCAGCAGTGACGACACGTCGCGCGAGCAGTACTTC	CASSDDTSREQYF
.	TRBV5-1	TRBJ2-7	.	TGCGCCAGCAGCTTCCAGACAGAGACCTACGAGCAGTACTTC	CASSFQTETYEQYF
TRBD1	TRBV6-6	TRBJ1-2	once	TGTGCCAGCAGGGCAGGGGGTTTTTCGGACTATGGCTACACCTTC	CASRAGGFSDYGYTF